This T cell receptor (beta chain) came from a study of vaccination effects on CD4 cells after COVID-19. Study-level results: Relatively few convalescent patients took part in the study, which had no early post-infection timepoints.

This clone is a singleton in its sample. Antigen: not known. Using immunoSEQ multiplex PCR, the repertoire was profiled, and TCRdb retains in-frame clones only, with some absent. The top ten clones hold about 24% of a sample with about 22,000 clones, roughly 80% of them seen once. Germline lookup yields CDR1 MNHEY and CDR2 SVGAGI. Deletions cut 2 bases from V and 7 bases from J, with 8 bases between. The CDR3 is made up of 12 amino acids. ViraFEST assay sequencing came after antigen-specific CD4+ T cells were expanded with viral peptide pools. Cells that had been cultured for about 10 days were the source of isolated CD4+ T cells. Subjects were given two BNT162b2 or mRNA-1273 vaccine doses. Among the vaccine recipients, none had a prior SARS-CoV-2 infection, and nucleocapsid antibodies were negative. Each culture had half its medium swapped for IL-2 medium on days 3 and 7.

The sequences come from CD4+ T cells from PBMCs cultured with HCoV-NL63 spike peptides, collected after COVID-19 vaccination. The receptor was isolated from a human donor who received a COVID-19 vaccine. This sequence joins TRBV6-5 and TRBJ1-2; no clear D. The CDR3 region has the DNA TGTGCCAGCAGTTACGGTGCGGGTGGCTACACCTTC. As protein: CASSYGAGGYTF.